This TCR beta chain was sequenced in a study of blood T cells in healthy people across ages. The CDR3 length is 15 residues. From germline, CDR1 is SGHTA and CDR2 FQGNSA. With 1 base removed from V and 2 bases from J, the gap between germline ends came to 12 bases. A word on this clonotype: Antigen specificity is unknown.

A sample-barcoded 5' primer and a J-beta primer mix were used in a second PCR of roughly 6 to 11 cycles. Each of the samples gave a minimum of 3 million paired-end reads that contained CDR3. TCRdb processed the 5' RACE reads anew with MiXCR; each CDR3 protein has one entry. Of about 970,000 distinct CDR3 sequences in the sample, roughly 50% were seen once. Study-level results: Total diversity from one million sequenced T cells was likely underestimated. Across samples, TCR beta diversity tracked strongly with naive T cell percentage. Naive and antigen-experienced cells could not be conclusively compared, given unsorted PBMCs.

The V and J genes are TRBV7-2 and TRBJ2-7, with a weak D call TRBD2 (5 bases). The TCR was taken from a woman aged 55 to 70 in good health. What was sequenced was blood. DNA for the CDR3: TGTGCCAGCAGCTTAGGTCTAGCCGATACCTACGAGCAGTACTTC. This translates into CASSLGLADTYEQYF.